The 2 T cell receptor beta chains below come from one sample, sequenced in a study of monozygotic twins with inflammatory bowel disease. After re-calling the 5' RACE reads, TCRdb lists one entry per CDR3 protein, DNA absent. Recorded for this sample: about 210,000 distinct CDR3 sequences. What was sequenced was blood. These receptors were taken from a human donor with ulcerative colitis or Crohn's disease, or a healthy co-twin of an affected twin (not recorded which).

The chain joins TRBV5-4 to TRBJ1-5. The germline gives CDR1 SGHNT, CDR2 YYREEE (reference sequence). The CDR3 length is 20 residues. The CDR3 spells CASSLYLLGGAWQSNQPQHF.

This chain connects TRBV10-3 to TRBJ1-1. The CDR3 extends over 12 amino acids. Germline V lookup: CDR1 ENHRY, CDR2 SYGVKD. Here the CDR3 reads CAISEERTEAFF.